This T cell receptor beta chain was captured by sequencing in a study of blood T cells in healthy people across ages. Across the study: Per two T cells, template switching captured roughly one barcoded beta molecule.

The CDR3 consists of 14 residues. Germline-derived CDR1 and CDR2 are SNHLY and FYNNEI. General study points: Greater diversity and more naive CD4+ cells were seen in long-lived donors than in aged donors.

For the second PCR, which ran for about 7 to 12 cycles, a sample-barcoded 5' primer and a J-beta primer mix were used. In TCRdb, the 5' RACE reads were re-called with MiXCR into one record per CDR3 protein. Altogether 550,000 to 750,000 distinct CDR3 sequences are present, around 21% being singletons, with the ten largest covering 3.5% to 4%. This clonotype was counted between two and nine times. Its antigen is still unknown. The sequenced material came from blood. The TCR sequence derives from a man aged 65-85 years in good health. The V call is TRBV2, the J call TRBJ2-5; TRBD1 agrees at 9 bases. The DNA matches TRBJ2-7 better at its end, which makes the J call doubtful. CDR3 amino acids: CASSGRDRVDEQYF. The CDR3 DNA reads TGTGCCAGCAGCGGCCGGGACAGGGTGGACGAGCAGTACTTC.